The 19 T cell receptor beta chains in this list originate from one sample, sequenced in a study of cytotoxic CD8 clonotypes in ibrutinib-treated CLL. The assay was immunoSEQ multiplex PCR, and TCRdb's table has in-frame clones only and misses some. This repertoire shows a few hundred thousand clones, 70% found once; its top ten account for 15%. This specimen consisted of PBMCs, obtained after 24 months of ibrutinib treatment. These receptors were collected from a human donor with chronic lymphocytic leukemia.

V and J are TRBV2 and TRBJ2-1; no reliable D call. This CDR3 has 14 amino acids. Deletions cut 7 bases from V and 6 bases from J, with 16 bases between. Germline V lookup: CDR1 SNHLY, CDR2 FYNNEI. CDR3 nucleotides: TGTGCCAGCACCCCCCCGGCCAGACCCAATGAGCAGTTCTTC. It encodes CASTPPARPNEQFF.

The chain joins TRBV6-5 to TRBJ1-1; 8 nucleotides line up with TRBD1. The CDR3 extends over 12 amino acids. With V trimmed by 6 bases and J by 8 bases, 5 bases remained unmatched. The V gene's germline CDR1 is MNHEY and CDR2 SVGAGI. CDR3: CASSPGTGEAFF. Written as DNA, the CDR3 is TGTGCCAGCAGCCCCGGGACAGGAGAAGCTTTCTTT.

The rearrangement uses TRBV5-1 and TRBJ1-5; maybe TRBD1 (5 bases). Trimming took off 4 bases at V and 6 bases at J, with 17 bases between the two ends. CDR1 and CDR2 (germline): SGHRS, YFSETQ. CDR3 length: 15 amino acids. The CDR3 sequence is CASSLGGEEGQPQHF. DNA of the CDR3: TGCGCCAGCAGCCTGGGGGGGGAAGAGGGTCAGCCCCAGCATTTT.

This chain uses TRBV20-1 with TRBJ2-5; no reliable D call. The V end lost 7 bases, the J end lost 0 bases, and 6 bases lay between the germline ends. The CDR3 sequence is 11 residues long. Germline V gives CDR1 DFQATT, CDR2 SNEGSKA (reference sequence). CDR3 DNA sequence: TGCAGTGTTTCGTACCAAGAGACCCAGTACTTC. It encodes CSVSYQETQYF.

The V call is TRBV4-3, the J call TRBJ2-5; D not certain. The CDR3 consists of 16 residues. V was pared by 0 bases and J by 0 bases, with 11 bases between. Germline CDR1 and CDR2: LGHNA and YSLEER. Here the CDR3 DNA reads TGCGCCAGCAGCCAAGATCGAAGCCGTTACCAAGAGACCCAGTACTTC. This sequence encodes CASSQDRSRYQETQYF.

This clone has ten or more counts. The chain employs TRBV27 and TRBJ2-7; 7 bases are shared with TRBD2. Germline-derived CDR1 and CDR2 are MNHEY and SMNVEV (reference sequence). CDR3 length: 15 residues. V was pared by 0 bases and J by 4 bases, with 6 bases of the junction left unmatched. CDR3 amino acids: CASSLSAGETYEQYF. The CDR3 coding sequence is TGTGCCAGCAGTTTATCTGCGGGAGAGACATACGAGCAGTACTTC.

This chain joins TRBV28 and TRBJ2-1, with 7 bases fitting TRBD2. Germline trimming cut 3 bases from V and 5 bases from J; bases unmatched to any gene: 1. The CDR3 covers 13 residues. CDR1 and CDR2 (germline): MDHEN, SYDVKM. CDR3 in amino acids: CASSLGTNNEQFF. The CDR3 DNA reads TGTGCCAGCAGTTTGGGGACTAACAATGAGCAGTTCTTC.

CDR3 coding DNA: TGTGCCAGCAGCTTAACCGGGTGGGGGGCGAACGAGCAGTACTTC. Translated: CASSLTGWGANEQYF. This sequence joins TRBV7-2 and TRBJ2-7; perhaps D is TRBD1 or TRBD2 (6 bases each). V lost 2 bases, J lost 5 bases, and 16 bases lay in between. The CDR3 is 15 amino acids. The germline gives CDR1 SGHTA, CDR2 FQGNSA.

The rearrangement joins TRBV2 to TRBJ1-5; no firm D call. This CDR3 is built from 13 residues. Trimming left V 5 bases short and J 6 bases short, with 11 bases between. CDR1 and CDR2 from the germline V gene are SNHLY and FYNNEI. The CDR3 here is CASSRGIRQPQHF. DNA of the CDR3: TGTGCCAGCAGTCGAGGGATTCGTCAGCCCCAGCATTTT.

This clone showed up just a few times. The rearrangement links TRBV5-1 to TRBJ2-7; TRBD2 aligns across 10 bases. Trimming cost V 0 bases and J 5 bases; bases outside gene matches: 8. The CDR3 length is 16 residues. Germline V gene lookup returns CDR1 SGHRS and CDR2 YFSETQ. The CDR3 DNA reads TGCGCCAGCAGCTTGGGACCTCTAGCGGGAGTCCACGAGCAGTACTTC. As protein: CASSLGPLAGVHEQYF.

This clone has only one observation. The V and J genes are TRBV5-1 and TRBJ2-1; the D is unclear. Trimming took off 4 bases at V and 9 bases at J, with 8 bases between the two ends. Germline loops: CDR1 SGHRS, CDR2 YFSETQ. CDR3 length equals 11 residues. CDR3 nucleotide sequence: TGCGCCAGCAGCCTACACGGTGAGCAGTTCTTC. Amino acid sequence: CASSLHGEQFF.

This sequence joins TRBV9 and TRBJ1-3; TRBD1 agrees at 11 bases. Germline CDR1 reads SGDLS; CDR2 reads YYNGEE. V gave up 3 bases and J gave up 9 bases; unmatched junction bases: 8. CDR3 length equals 15 residues. Here the CDR3 DNA reads TGTGCCAGCAGCGCCCGGGACAGGGGGGAGTTCACCATATATTTT. Its protein is CASSARDRGEFTIYF.

The rearrangement joins TRBV9 to TRBJ2-1, with 10 bases fitting TRBD2. The germline gives CDR1 SGDLS, CDR2 YYNGEE. The CDR3 is 16 residues long. J lost 2 bases, V lost 4 bases, and 6 bases had no gene match. The CDR3 loop reads CASSLRSGRAYNEQFF. Here the CDR3 DNA reads TGTGCCAGCAGCTTACGGAGCGGGAGGGCCTACAATGAGCAGTTCTTC.

This chain connects TRBV7-9 to TRBJ1-3; no clear D. CDR1 is SEHNR, CDR2 FQNEAQ, per germline (reference sequence). This CDR3 spans 13 amino acids. Between the trimmed V and J ends, which lost 5 bases and 4 bases, there was a span of 9 bases. The CDR3, as DNA: TGTGCCAGCAGCCTGGGTAACGGAAACACCATATATTTT. It specifies CASSLGNGNTIYF.

The J gene is TRBJ2-5, the V gene TRBV5-1; tentatively, D is TRBD1 (6 bases). V lost 0 bases, J lost 5 bases, and 11 bases lay in between. Germline loops: CDR1 SGHRS, CDR2 YFSETQ. The CDR3 has 14 residues. CDR3 DNA sequence: TGCGCCAGCAGCTTGGAGGGGGTGAGGGAGACCCAGTACTTC. Protein sequence: CASSLEGVRETQYF.

The V call is TRBV2, the J call TRBJ1-1; D unresolved. Trimming removed 7 bases at V and 3 bases at J, with 12 bases between. The CDR3 extends over 13 amino acids. CDR1 and CDR2 from the germline V gene are SNHLY and FYNNEI. Here the CDR3 reads CASKGRWDTEAFF. The CDR3 DNA reads as TGTGCCAGCAAGGGCAGATGGGACACTGAAGCTTTCTTT.

The chain recombines TRBV19 with TRBJ2-7, with D possibly being TRBD1 or TRBD2 (5 bases each). The CDR3 runs to 12 residues. Germline V CDR1 and CDR2: LNHDA, SQIVND (reference sequence). The germline V and J ends were trimmed by 7 bases and 2 bases, with 9 bases remaining between them. CDR3 bases: TGTGCCAGTAACAAGGGACCCTACGAGCAGTACTTC. Residues: CASNKGPYEQYF.

The chain employs TRBV6-6 and TRBJ2-7, with D possibly matching TRBD2 (6 bases). The CDR3 loop spans 15 amino acids. Deletions cut 4 bases from V and 3 bases from J, with 16 bases between. Germline loops: CDR1 MNHNY, CDR2 SVGAGI (reference sequence). The CDR3 DNA reads TGTGCCAGCAGTTTTTTGTCGGGAGACAACTACGAGCAGTACTTC. It yields the protein CASSFLSGDNYEQYF.

The chain has TRBV28 and TRBJ1-1, with D hard to call. Germline-derived CDR1 and CDR2 are MDHEN and SYDVKM. This CDR3 comprises 14 residues. The V end lost 5 bases, the J end lost 1 base, and 11 bases lay between the germline ends. The CDR3 loop is CASSKQNRNTEAFF. CDR3 bases: TGTGCCAGCAGTAAACAGAACAGGAACACTGAAGCTTTCTTT.